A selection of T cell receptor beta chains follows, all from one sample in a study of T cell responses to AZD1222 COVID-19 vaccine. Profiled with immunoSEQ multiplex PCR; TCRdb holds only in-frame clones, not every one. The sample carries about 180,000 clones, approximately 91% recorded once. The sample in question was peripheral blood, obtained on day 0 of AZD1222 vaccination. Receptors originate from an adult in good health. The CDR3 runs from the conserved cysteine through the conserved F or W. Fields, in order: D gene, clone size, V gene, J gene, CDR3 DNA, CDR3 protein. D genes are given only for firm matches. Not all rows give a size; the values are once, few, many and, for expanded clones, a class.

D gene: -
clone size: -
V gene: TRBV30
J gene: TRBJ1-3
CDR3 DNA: TGTGCCTGGAGCCTGGGGAGGGTCTCTGGAAACACCATATATTTT
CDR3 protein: CAWSLGRVSGNTIYF

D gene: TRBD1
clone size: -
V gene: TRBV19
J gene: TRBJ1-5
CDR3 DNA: TGTGCCAGTAGTAGAGAAAGCACCGGGACAGGGATTTATAGCAATCAGCCCCAGCATTTT
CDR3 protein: CASSRESTGTGIYSNQPQHF

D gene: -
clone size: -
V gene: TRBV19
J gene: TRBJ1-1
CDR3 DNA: TGTGCCAGTAGTAGTACACGCAACACTGAAGCTTTCTTT
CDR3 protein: CASSSTRNTEAFF

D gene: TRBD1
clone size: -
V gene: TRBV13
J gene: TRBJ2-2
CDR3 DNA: TGTGCCAGCAGTTCCCGGGACAGGGGAAACACCGGGGAGCTGTTTTTT
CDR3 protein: CASSSRDRGNTGELFF

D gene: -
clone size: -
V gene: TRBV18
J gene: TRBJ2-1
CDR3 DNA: TGTGCCAGCTCACCACGATCAGGAGACAATGAGCAGTTCTTC
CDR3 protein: CASSPRSGDNEQFF

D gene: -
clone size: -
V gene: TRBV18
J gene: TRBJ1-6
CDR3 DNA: TGTGCCAGCTCAGAGGGCAGAGAAACTAATTCACCCCTCCACTTT
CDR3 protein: CASSEGRETNSPLHF

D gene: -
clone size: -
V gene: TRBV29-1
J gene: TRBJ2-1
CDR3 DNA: TGCAGCGTTTCGCCGGCGGGGAACTACAATGAGCAGTTCTTC
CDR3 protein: CSVSPAGNYNEQFF

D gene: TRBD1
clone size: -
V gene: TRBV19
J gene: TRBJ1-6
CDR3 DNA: TGTGCCAGTAGTGTGGGACAGGGAAATTCACCCCTCCACTTT
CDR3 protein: CASSVGQGNSPLHF

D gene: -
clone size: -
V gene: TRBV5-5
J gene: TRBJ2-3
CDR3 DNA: TGTGCCAGCAGCCCCAACACAGATACGCAGTATTTT
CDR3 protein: CASSPNTDTQYF

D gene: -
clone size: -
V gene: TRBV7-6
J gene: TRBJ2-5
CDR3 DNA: TGTGCCAGCAGCTCCCCCGCGGTCACCGTAGGGACCCAGTACTTC
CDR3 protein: CASSSPAVTVGTQYF

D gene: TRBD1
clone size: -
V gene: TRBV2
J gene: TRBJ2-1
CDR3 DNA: TGTGCCAGCAGCTCGTTCGGGACAGGGGCGAATGAGCAGTTCTTC
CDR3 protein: CASSSFGTGANEQFF

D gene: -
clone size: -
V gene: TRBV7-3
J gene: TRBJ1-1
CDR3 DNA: TGTGCCAGCAGCGCAATTGATCTAGTCCTGAACACTGAAGCTTTCTTT
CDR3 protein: CASSAIDLVLNTEAFF

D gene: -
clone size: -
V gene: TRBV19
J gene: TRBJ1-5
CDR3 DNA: TGTGCCAGTAGTTCAGAGAGCAATCAGCCCCAGCATTTT
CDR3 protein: CASSSESNQPQHF

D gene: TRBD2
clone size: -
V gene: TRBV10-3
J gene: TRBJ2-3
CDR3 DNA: TGTGCCATCAGTGATCCCTTAGCGGGGGGTCGGTCAGATACGCAGTATTTT
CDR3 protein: CAISDPLAGGRSDTQYF

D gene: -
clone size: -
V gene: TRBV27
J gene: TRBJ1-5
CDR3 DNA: TGTGCCACTCAGCCGGTTCAGCCCCAGCATTTT
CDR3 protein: CATQPVQPQHF

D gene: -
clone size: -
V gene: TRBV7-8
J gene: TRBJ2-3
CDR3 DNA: TGTGCCAGCAGCCGGAGCACAGATACGCAGTATTTT
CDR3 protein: CASSRSTDTQYF

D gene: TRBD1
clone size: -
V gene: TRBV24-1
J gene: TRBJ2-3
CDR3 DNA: TGTGCCACCAGTGATTACCCTCGGACAGGGAGCACAGATACGCAGTATTTT
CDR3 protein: CATSDYPRTGSTDTQYF

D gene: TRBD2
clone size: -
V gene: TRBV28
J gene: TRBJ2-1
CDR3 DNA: TGTGCCAGCATAGGGGCGGGGGTTCCCGCCAATGAGCAGTTCTTC
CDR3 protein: CASIGAGVPANEQFF

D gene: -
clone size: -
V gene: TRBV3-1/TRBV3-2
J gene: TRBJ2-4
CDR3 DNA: TGTGCCAGCAGCCGCCGGGACTTTAAAAACATTCAGTACTTC
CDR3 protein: CASSRRDFKNIQYF

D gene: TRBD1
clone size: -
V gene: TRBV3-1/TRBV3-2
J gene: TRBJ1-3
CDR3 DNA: TGTGCCAGCAGCCGTTTTAACAGGGGGCAGGTTGGAAACACCATATATTTT
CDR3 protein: CASSRFNRGQVGNTIYF

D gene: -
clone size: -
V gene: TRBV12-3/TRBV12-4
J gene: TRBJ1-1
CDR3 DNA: TGTGCCAGCAGTCGAGAAGGGGGAACTGAAGCTTTCTTT
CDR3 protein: CASSREGGTEAFF

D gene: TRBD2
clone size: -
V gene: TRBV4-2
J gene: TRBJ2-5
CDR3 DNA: TGTGCCAGCAGCCGTTCCGGGACTAGGAATGAAGAGACCCAGTACTTC
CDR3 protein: CASSRSGTRNEETQYF

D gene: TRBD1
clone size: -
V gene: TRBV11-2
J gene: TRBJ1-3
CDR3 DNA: TGTGCCAGCAGCGGGACAGGCTTTGGAAACACCATATATTTT
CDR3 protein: CASSGTGFGNTIYF

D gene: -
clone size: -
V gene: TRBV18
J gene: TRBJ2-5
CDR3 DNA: TGTGCCAGCTCTCTAGACCCCCAAGAGACCCAGTACTTC
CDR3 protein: CASSLDPQETQYF

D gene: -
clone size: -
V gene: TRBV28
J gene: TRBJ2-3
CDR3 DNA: TGTGCCAGCAGTTTACCAGGGTCTGGGGCAGATACGCAGTATTTT
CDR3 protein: CASSLPGSGADTQYF

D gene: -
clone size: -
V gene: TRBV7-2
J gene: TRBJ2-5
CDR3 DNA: TGTGCCAGCAGCTTAGGAGGGCTAGCGTTGGAATTGACCCAGTACTTC
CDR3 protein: CASSLGGLALELTQYF

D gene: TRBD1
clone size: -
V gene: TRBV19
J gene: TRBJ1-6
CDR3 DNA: TGTGCCAGTAGCCACCTCTACAGGGGGGAATCACCCCTCCACTTT
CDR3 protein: CASSHLYRGESPLHF

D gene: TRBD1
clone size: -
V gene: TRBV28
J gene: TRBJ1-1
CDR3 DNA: TGTGCCAGCCGGGACAGGGGCGAGAACACTGAAGCTTTCTTT
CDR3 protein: CASRDRGENTEAFF

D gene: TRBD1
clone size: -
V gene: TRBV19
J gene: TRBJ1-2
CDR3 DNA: TGTGCCAGTAGACTGGACAGGGATCCTATCAATGGCTACACCTTC
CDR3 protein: CASRLDRDPINGYTF

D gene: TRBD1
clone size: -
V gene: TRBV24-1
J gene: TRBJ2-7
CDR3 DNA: TGTGCCACCAGTGATTCTGGACAGGGGGTGGGCGAGCAGTACTTC
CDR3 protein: CATSDSGQGVGEQYF

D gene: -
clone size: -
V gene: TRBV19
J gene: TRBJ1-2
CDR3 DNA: TGTGCCAGTAGTTCCGACATAGGACGGTTGGGCTATGGCTACACCTTC
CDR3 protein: CASSSDIGRLGYGYTF

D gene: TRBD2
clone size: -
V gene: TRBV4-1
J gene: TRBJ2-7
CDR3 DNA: TGCGCCAGCAGCCGGTCACTAGCGGGGGCCTACGAGCAGTACTTC
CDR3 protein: CASSRSLAGAYEQYF

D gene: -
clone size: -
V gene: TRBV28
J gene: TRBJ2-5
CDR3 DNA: TGTGCCAGCAGTTTATTGAGAGAGACCCAGTACTTC
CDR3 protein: CASSLLRETQYF

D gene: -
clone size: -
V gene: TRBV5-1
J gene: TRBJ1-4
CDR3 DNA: TGCGCCAGCAGCCTAGACGGACTTAATGAAAAACTGTTTTTT
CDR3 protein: CASSLDGLNEKLFF

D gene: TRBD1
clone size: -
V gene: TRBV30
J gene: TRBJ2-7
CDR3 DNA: TGTGCCTGGAGGCCAACCAGGACAGGGCCTTCCTACGAGCAGTACTTC
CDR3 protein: CAWRPTRTGPSYEQYF

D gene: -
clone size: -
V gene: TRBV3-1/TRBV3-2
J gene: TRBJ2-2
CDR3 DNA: TGTGCCAGCAGCCGCACATGGGACACCGGGGAGCTGTTTTTT
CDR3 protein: CASSRTWDTGELFF

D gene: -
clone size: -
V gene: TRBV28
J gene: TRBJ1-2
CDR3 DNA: TGTGCCAGCAGCCCCGGGCAGGGCTTTGGCTACACCTTC
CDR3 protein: CASSPGQGFGYTF

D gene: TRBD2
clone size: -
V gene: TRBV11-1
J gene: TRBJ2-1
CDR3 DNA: TGTGCCAGCAGTAACCTAGCGGGGGGGAGTAATGAGCAGTTCTTC
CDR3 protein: CASSNLAGGSNEQFF

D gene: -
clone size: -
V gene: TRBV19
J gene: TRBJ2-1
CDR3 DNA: TGTGCCAGTAGTATTATGGACAATGAGCAGTTCTTC
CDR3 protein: CASSIMDNEQFF

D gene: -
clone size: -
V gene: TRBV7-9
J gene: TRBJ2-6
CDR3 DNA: TGTGCCAGGCCTATTTCCGCTGGGGCCAACGTCCTGACTTTC
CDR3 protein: CARPISAGANVLTF

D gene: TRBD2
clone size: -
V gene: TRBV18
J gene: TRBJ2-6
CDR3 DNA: TGTGCCAGCTCACCCCGGACTAGCGGGAGGGCTGGGGCCAACGTCCTGACTTTC
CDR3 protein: CASSPRTSGRAGANVLTF

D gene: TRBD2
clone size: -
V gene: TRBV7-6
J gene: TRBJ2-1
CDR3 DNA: TGTGCCAGCAGCTCCAATACCCTAGCGGTCAATGAGCAGTTCTTC
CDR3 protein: CASSSNTLAVNEQFF

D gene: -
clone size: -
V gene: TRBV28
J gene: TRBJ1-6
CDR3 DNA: TGTGCCAGCAGTTTGGGAAGTCTGGATTCACCCCTCCACTTT
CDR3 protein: CASSLGSLDSPLHF

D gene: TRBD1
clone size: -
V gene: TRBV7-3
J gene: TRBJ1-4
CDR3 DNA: TGTGCCAGCAGTAGGCCAACGGGACAGGAGCGAATCGGGGAAAAACTGTTTTTT
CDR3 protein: CASSRPTGQERIGEKLFF

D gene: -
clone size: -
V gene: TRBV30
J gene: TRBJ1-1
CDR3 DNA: TGTGCCTGGAGGGCAGGGGACTCAAACACTGAAGCTTTCTTT
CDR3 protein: CAWRAGDSNTEAFF

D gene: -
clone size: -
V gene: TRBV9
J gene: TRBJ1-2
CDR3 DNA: TGTGCCAGCAGCCCCGGGGAGCTAATTAGCTATGGCTACACCTTC
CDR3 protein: CASSPGELISYGYTF

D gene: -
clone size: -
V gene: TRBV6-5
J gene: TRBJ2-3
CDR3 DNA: TGTGCCAGCAGTGACTCCGGGTTAGGAGATACGCAGTATTTT
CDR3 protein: CASSDSGLGDTQYF

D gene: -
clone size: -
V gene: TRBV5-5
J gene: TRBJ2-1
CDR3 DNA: TGTGCCAGCAGCTTGGATGCCGGAGAGGAGTTCTTC
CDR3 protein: CASSLDAGEEFF

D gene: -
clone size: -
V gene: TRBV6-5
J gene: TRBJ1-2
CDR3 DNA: TGTGCCAGCAGGCCCGAGGGGGGACGTAGCTATGGCTACACCTTC
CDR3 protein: CASRPEGGRSYGYTF

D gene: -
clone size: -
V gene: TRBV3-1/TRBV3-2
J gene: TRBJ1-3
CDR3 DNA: TGTGCCAGCAGCCAAACAAGGAGAACAGGGGGAAACACCATATATTTT
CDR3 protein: CASSQTRRTGGNTIYF

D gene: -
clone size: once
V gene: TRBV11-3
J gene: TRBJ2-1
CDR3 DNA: TGTGCCAGCAGCTTAGTGGACAGCCCCTACAATGAGCAGTTCTTC
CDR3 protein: CASSLVDSPYNEQFF

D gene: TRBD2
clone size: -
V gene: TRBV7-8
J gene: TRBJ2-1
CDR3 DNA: TGTGCCAGCAGCCCAAGAATGAGCGGGGGGGCAGGCTATGAGCAGTTCTTC
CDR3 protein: CASSPRMSGGAGYEQFF

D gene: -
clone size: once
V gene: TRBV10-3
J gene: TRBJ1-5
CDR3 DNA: TGTGCCATCAGTGCGGATGGCAATCAGCCCCAGCATTTT
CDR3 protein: CAISADGNQPQHF

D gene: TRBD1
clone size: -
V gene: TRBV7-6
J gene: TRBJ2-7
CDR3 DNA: TGTGCCAGCAGCTTACCGGACAGGGCCTACGAGCAGTACTTC
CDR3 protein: CASSLPDRAYEQYF

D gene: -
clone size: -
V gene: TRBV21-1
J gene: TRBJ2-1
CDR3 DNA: TGTGCCAACTTACAGGGTGTTTTTGGCAATGAGCAGTTCTTC
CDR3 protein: CANLQGVFGNEQFF

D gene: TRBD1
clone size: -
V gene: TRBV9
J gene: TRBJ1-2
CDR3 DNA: TGTGCCAGCAGCGCAACCCCGGCGACAGGGTATGATGGCTACACCTTC
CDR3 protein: CASSATPATGYDGYTF

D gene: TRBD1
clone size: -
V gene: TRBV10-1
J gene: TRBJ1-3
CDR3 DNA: TGCGCCAGCAGCGGACAGGCGGGAAACACCATATATTTT
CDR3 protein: CASSGQAGNTIYF

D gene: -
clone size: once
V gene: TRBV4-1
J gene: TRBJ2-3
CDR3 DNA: TGCGCCAGCAGCCCATGGGACCAGGATGGAGATACGCAGTATTTT
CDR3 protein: CASSPWDQDGDTQYF

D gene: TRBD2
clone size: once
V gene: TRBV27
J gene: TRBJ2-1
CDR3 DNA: TGTGCCAGCAGTTTATCGACGGGGGGAAGGGTCAATGAGCAGTTCTTC
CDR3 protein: CASSLSTGGRVNEQFF